This record looks at one T cell receptor beta chain sequence and its context. This sample stems from a study of cytomegalovirus exposure and HLA in healthy donors. Data came from immunoSEQ multiplex PCR; TCRdb stores just in-frame clones and leaves some out. The repertoire consists of 170,000 or so clones, with about four fifths occurring once and the leading ten covering around 2.8%. From germline, CDR1 is SGHDT and CDR2 YYEEEE. This CDR3 comprises 16 residues. The V segment lost 3 bases and the J segment 0 bases; nucleotides outside the gene matches: 5. The sample taken for sequencing was PBMCs. The chain employs TRBV5-6 and TRBJ2-3, with 9 bases that match TRBD1. This receptor was obtained from a woman in her late teens or twenties in good health and CMV-seropositive. CDR3 amino acids: CASSSQGAISTDTQYF. The CDR3 nucleotides are TGTGCCAGCAGCTCACAGGGGGCGATTAGCACAGATACGCAGTATTTT.